Listed below are T cell receptor beta chains from one sample, sequenced in a study of T cell responses to AZD1222 COVID-19 vaccine. Produced via immunoSEQ multiplex PCR; TCRdb's table is partial and in-frame only. Among 100,000 to 150,000 clones listed, 91% were seen once. Here the sequenced sample was peripheral blood, taken 28 days after the second AZD1222 dose. These receptors were taken from an adult who received the AZD1222 COVID-19 vaccine. Each CDR3 is given with its conserved first and last residue. The D gene is left open where the match is weak. The listing skips clone size in some rows; elsewhere it reads once, few, many or a size class.

>TRBV10-3|.|TRBJ1-1|.
CAISDLSVGNEAFF
TGTGCCATCAGTGACCTCTCGGTGGGGAATGAAGCTTTCTTT
>TRBV30|.|TRBJ1-2|.
CAWSGLQGGIGGYTF
TGTGCCTGGAGCGGACTCCAAGGGGGGATTGGTGGCTACACCTTC
>TRBV29-1|once|TRBJ1-5|.
CSVGSTPDQPQHF
TGCAGCGTTGGTAGCACTCCCGATCAGCCCCAGCATTTT
>TRBV11-3|.|TRBJ2-3|.
CASSLDGLNTQYF
TGTGCCAGCAGCTTAGATGGGCTAAATACGCAGTATTTT
>TRBV7-6|once|TRBJ1-3|.
CASSSSQGLSGNTIYF
TGTGCCAGCAGCTCCTCACAGGGACTCTCTGGAAACACCATATATTTT
>TRBV11-2|.|TRBJ2-7|TRBD2
CASSSSGGGSYEQYF
TGTGCCAGCAGCTCCAGCGGGGGGGGCTCCTACGAGCAGTACTTC
>TRBV4-2|.|TRBJ1-5|.
CASSQDGQGYSNQPQHF
TGTGCCAGCAGCCAAGATGGGCAGGGTTATAGCAATCAGCCCCAGCATTTT
>TRBV15|.|TRBJ1-1|.
CATSRDKNTEAFF
TGTGCCACCAGCAGAGATAAGAACACTGAAGCTTTCTTT
>TRBV18|.|TRBJ1-5|TRBD1
CASSPASGTDSQPQHF
TGTGCCAGCTCACCCGCCTCCGGGACAGATTCTCAGCCCCAGCATTTT
>TRBV6-4|.|TRBJ1-2|.
CASSGSTVPGNGYTF
TGTGCCAGCAGTGGCTCGACAGTTCCCGGCAATGGCTACACCTTC
>TRBV7-9|.|TRBJ2-1|.
CASSRMGLNGNEQFF
TGTGCCAGCAGCCGAATGGGGTTGAACGGCAATGAGCAGTTCTTC
>TRBV5-6|.|TRBJ1-3|.
CASSLGFLSGNTIYF
TGTGCCAGCAGCTTGGGTTTTCTCTCTGGAAACACCATATATTTT
>TRBV10-1|.|TRBJ1-2|.
CASSESVGFGGYTF
TGCGCCAGCAGTGAGTCAGTAGGGTTCGGTGGCTACACCTTC
>TRBV7-9|.|TRBJ1-1|TRBD1
CASRDRGTEAFF
TGTGCCAGCAGGGACAGGGGCACTGAAGCTTTCTTT